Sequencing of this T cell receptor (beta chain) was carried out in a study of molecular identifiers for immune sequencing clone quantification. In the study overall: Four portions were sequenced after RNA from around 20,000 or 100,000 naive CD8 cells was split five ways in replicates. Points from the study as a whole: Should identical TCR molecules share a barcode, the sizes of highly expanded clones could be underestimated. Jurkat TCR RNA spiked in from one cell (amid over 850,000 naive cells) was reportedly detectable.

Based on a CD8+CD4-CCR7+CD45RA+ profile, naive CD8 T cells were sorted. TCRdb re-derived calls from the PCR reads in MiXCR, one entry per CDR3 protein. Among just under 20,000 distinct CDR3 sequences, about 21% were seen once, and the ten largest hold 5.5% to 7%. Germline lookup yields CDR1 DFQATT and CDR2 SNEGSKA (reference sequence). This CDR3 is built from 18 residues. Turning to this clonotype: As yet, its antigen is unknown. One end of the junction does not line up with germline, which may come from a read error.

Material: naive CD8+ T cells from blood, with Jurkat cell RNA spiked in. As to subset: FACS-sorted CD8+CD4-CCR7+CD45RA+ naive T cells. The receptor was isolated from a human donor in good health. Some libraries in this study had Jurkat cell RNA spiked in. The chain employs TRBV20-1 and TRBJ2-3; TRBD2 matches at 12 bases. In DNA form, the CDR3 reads TGTAGTGCTACCAGTCCCGCGACTAGCGGGAGTGGGGCAGATACGCAGTATTTT. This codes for CSATSPATSGSGADTQYF.